Below are 15 T cell receptor beta chains sequenced from a single sample in a study of T cell responses to AZD1222 COVID-19 vaccine. Profiled with immunoSEQ multiplex PCR; TCRdb holds only in-frame clones, not every one. This table holds 55,000 to 80,000 clones, roughly 80% found once. This specimen was peripheral blood, taken on day 0 of AZD1222 vaccination. Every receptor here comes from an adult in good health.

The V gene is TRBV2, the J gene TRBJ1-2; 8 positions agree with TRBD1. V lost 3 bases, J lost 6 bases, and 6 bases stayed unmatched. Germline CDR1 and CDR2: SNHLY and FYNNEI. There are 14 residues in the CDR3. The CDR3 DNA is TGTGCCAGCAGTGACGGACAGGGTAGGAATGGCTACACCTTC. Protein product: CASSDGQGRNGYTF.

The chain recombines TRBV6-5 with TRBJ1-4; the D gene is possibly TRBD1 (6 bases). This CDR3 region has 15 residues. V was shortened by 5 bases and J by 3 bases, with 13 bases between the two germline ends. From germline, CDR1 is MNHEY and CDR2 SVGAGI. This chain's CDR3 is CASSTTQGPNEKLFF. The CDR3 region has the DNA TGTGCCAGCAGTACAACACAGGGCCCTAATGAAAAACTGTTTTTT.

This clone was seen only a few times. This chain uses TRBV9 with TRBJ1-4; D is unclear. V was shortened by 0 bases and J by 3 bases, with 9 bases between the two germline ends. CDR3 length: 15 amino acids. Germline values: CDR1 SGDLS, CDR2 YYNGEE. In nucleotides, the CDR3 is TGTGCCAGCAGCGTAGGGGAGATAGCTAATGAAAAACTGTTTTTT. It translates to CASSVGEIANEKLFF.

The gene calls are TRBV7-9 and TRBJ1-1; no definite D call. The CDR3 has 13 amino acids. Trimming removed 1 base from V and 4 bases from J, with 7 bases in between. Per germline, CDR1 SEHNR and CDR2 FQNEAQ (reference sequence). Here the CDR3 reads CASSLVSSTEAFF. The CDR3 coding sequence is TGTGCCAGCAGCTTAGTATCCAGCACTGAAGCTTTCTTT.

In its sample, this clone was seen a few times. CDR3 DNA: TGCGCCAGCAGTGACTTCGGCAGGGATATAGCAGGGGTGCGTCACGAGCAGTACTTC. It codes for CASSDFGRDIAGVRHEQYF. The chain combines TRBV10-1 with TRBJ2-7, with D possibly TRBD1 on 6 matching bases. V was trimmed by 3 bases and J by 5 bases, leaving 29 bases between them. The CDR3 contains 19 residues. The germline V gene has CDR1 WNHNN and CDR2 SYGVQD (reference sequence).

CDR3 protein: CAQNWGVPYNEQFF. CDR3 sequence (DNA): TGTGCCCAAAATTGGGGGGTCCCTTACAATGAGCAGTTCTTC. The gene calls are TRBV7-9 and TRBJ2-1; a possible D gene is TRBD2 (6 bases). Germline lookup yields CDR1 SEHNR and CDR2 FQNEAQ (reference sequence). V gave up 11 bases and J gave up 4 bases, with 18 bases separating them. This CDR3 has 14 residues. The variable domain in full, completed from reference TRBV7-9 and TRBJ2-1, reads DTGVSQNPRHKITKRGQNVTFRCDPISEHNRLYWYRQTLGQGPEFLTYFQNEAQLEKSRLLSDRFSAERPKGSFSTLEIQRTEQGDSAMYLCAQNWGVPYNEQFFGPGTRLTVL.

This chain uses TRBV19 with TRBJ2-1; D remains unclear. This CDR3 region has 14 residues. Trimming took 0 bases from V and 14 from J, leaving 17 bases between them. The germline V gene has CDR1 LNHDA and CDR2 SQIVND (reference sequence). The CDR3 sequence is CASSIEGPVKGKFF. Here the CDR3 DNA reads TGTGCCAGTAGTATAGAAGGGCCTGTGAAGGGCAAGTTCTTC.

This sequence joins TRBV4-2 and TRBJ1-3; a possible D gene is TRBD1 (5 bases). There are 13 residues in the CDR3. CDR1 is LGHNA, CDR2 YNFKEQ, per germline. V shed 6 bases and J shed 1 base, with 7 bases lying between them. The chain's CDR3 is CASRDTSGNTIYF. The CDR3 region has the DNA TGTGCCAGCAGGGACACATCTGGAAACACCATATATTTT.

The chain combines TRBV7-9 with TRBJ1-2; possibly TRBD1 for D (6 bases). CDR3 length: 13 amino acids. Germline V lookup: CDR1 SEHNR, CDR2 FQNEAQ (reference sequence). V dropped 6 bases and J dropped 5 bases, with 13 bases sitting between them. CDR3 region: CASRGTSRYGYTF. The CDR3 DNA reads TGTGCCAGCAGGGGGACATCTCGGTATGGCTACACCTTC.

The CDR3 is CASKGSAGYTF. CDR3 nucleotide sequence: TGTGCCAGCAAGGGGTCAGCAGGCTACACCTTC. The gene calls are TRBV21-1 and TRBJ1-2; the table names TRBD1, a call not compared with the DNA. TRBV21-1 is a listed pseudogene. This CDR3 has 11 amino acids.

The chain links TRBV3-1 (or the pseudogene TRBV3-2) to TRBJ1-2; D unclear. Germline V gene sequence: CDR1 LGHDT, CDR2 YNNKEL (reference sequence). The CDR3 is 11 amino acids. Trimming removed 2 bases from V and 8 bases from J, with 6 bases in between. The CDR3 is CASSQKNGYTF. The CDR3 DNA sequence: TGTGCCAGCAGCCAAAAGAACGGCTACACCTTC.

The genes are TRBV9 and TRBJ2-5; TRBD2 matches 8 bases. The CDR3 spans 16 residues. V gave up 2 bases and J gave up 2 bases; unmatched junction bases: 8. Germline V gene lookup returns CDR1 SGDLS and CDR2 YYNGEE. CDR3: CASSVGGALSQETQYF. CDR3 DNA sequence: TGTGCCAGCAGCGTCGGGGGGGCCTTGAGTCAAGAGACCCAGTACTTC.

J is TRBJ2-3 and V is TRBV15; D is unresolved. This CDR3 is 16 amino acids long. Looked up from germline, CDR1 is LNHNV and CDR2 is YYDKDF (reference sequence). The V and J ends lost 0 bases and 1 base respectively, with 11 bases between them. The CDR3 region has the DNA TGTGCCACCAGCAGAGATCTATCCGGAGGCACAGATACGCAGTATTTT. Protein product: CATSRDLSGGTDTQYF.

The genes are TRBV7-9 and TRBJ2-3; 9 nucleotides line up with TRBD2. The trim removed 1 base at V and 1 base at J, leaving 0 bases unmatched. The CDR3 is 15 amino acids. Germline V gene data show CDR1 as SEHNR and CDR2 as FQNEAQ (reference sequence). The CDR3 here is CASSLVAGGTDTQYF. CDR3 sequence (DNA): TGTGCCAGCAGCTTAGTAGCGGGAGGCACAGATACGCAGTATTTT.

The rearrangement links TRBV3-1 (or the pseudogene TRBV3-2) to TRBJ1-4, with 7 bases aligning to TRBD1. This CDR3 has 14 amino acids. V was clipped by 4 bases and J by 11 bases; unmatched bases: 10. Germline loops: CDR1 LGHDT, CDR2 YNNKEL (reference sequence). The CDR3 DNA sequence: TGTGCCAGCAGCCGAGGGACAGCGAAAGAGAAACTGTTTTTT. Protein sequence: CASSRGTAKEKLFF.